The entry below describes one T cell receptor (beta chain). Its target is not known. The sample originates from a study of cytomegalovirus exposure and HLA in healthy donors. Primers for the PCR totalled 60 Vbeta and 13 Jbeta. The protocol was immunoSEQ multiplex PCR, while the TCRdb copy is restricted to in-frame clones and leaves out a portion. The sample yields some 140,000 clones, around 80% seen once. The ends were cut back, 0 bases at V and 0 bases at J, with 11 bases in the middle. The CDR3 is 17 residues long. Germline lookup yields CDR1 SGHTA and CDR2 FQGNSA. Regarding the study as a whole: CMV serostatus was the sole immune exposure data available. An analysis done earlier found most TCR beta V segments productive about 90% or about 30% of the time. HLA restriction was apparent for most CMV-associated TCR beta chains in a later analysis.

This chain joins TRBV7-2 and TRBJ1-4; D is perhaps TRBD1 (6 bases). This clonotype originated in a woman aged 35 to 49 in good health and CMV-seropositive. The sequenced sample was PBMCs. The CDR3 sequence is CASSLAGAATTNEKLFF. As DNA, the CDR3 is TGTGCCAGCAGCTTAGCGGGGGCAGCCACAACTAATGAAAAACTGTTTTTT.